This T cell receptor beta chain emerged from a study of post-analysis software for immune sequencing data. As regards this clonotype: The antigen is not known.

Points from the study as a whole: In patients, about five TRBV segments were more frequent than in controls, with TRBV5-6, TRBV5-1 and TRBV20-1 among them.

Libraries were made from TCR beta cDNA, and they carried unique molecular identifiers. TCRdb recomputed calls from the PCR reads with MiXCR, one row per CDR3 protein. The data show about 500,000 distinct CDR3 sequences, roughly 45% seen once. This CDR3 contains 13 residues. V shed 8 bases, J shed 9 bases, and the junction held 8 bases outside the gene matches. Germline V gene lookup returns CDR1 SQVTM and CDR2 ANQGSEA. The chain joins TRBV29-1 to TRBJ2-1, with 12 bases that match TRBD2. This TCR was sampled from a girl aged 10 to 17 with multiple sclerosis. The material sequenced was blood. The CDR3 DNA reads TGCAGCCTAACCCTAGCGGGAGGGGGTGAGCAGTTCTTC. It specifies CSLTLAGGGEQFF.